Below are 25 T cell receptor beta chains sequenced from a single sample in a study of shared clonotypes between healthy human individuals. The protocol was immunoSEQ multiplex PCR, while the TCRdb copy is restricted to in-frame clones and leaves out a portion. The sample holds some 1,900,000 clones; less than 95% are singletons and the top ten take more than 0.9%. It was CD45RO-negative cells, positively selected for CCR7, that made up naive CD8 cells, with terminally differentiated effector memory CD45RA+ cells excluded. What was sequenced was naive CD8+ T cells sorted from blood. The receptors originated from a young man in good health.

The V gene is TRBV4-1, the J gene TRBJ2-2, with D perhaps assigned TRBD1 or TRBD2 (5 bases each). From germline, CDR1 is MGHRA and CDR2 YSYEKL. V dropped 3 bases and J dropped 6 bases, with 11 bases sitting between them. This CDR3 has 14 amino acids. CDR3 region: CASSHRDGPGELFF. The CDR3 region has the DNA TGCGCCAGCAGCCATAGGGACGGACCCGGGGAGCTGTTTTTT.

The genes are TRBV4-3 and TRBJ2-3, with D perhaps TRBD2 (6 bases). Trimming took 4 bases from V and 4 from J, leaving 12 bases between them. The CDR3 has 14 amino acids. Germline V lookup: CDR1 LGHNA, CDR2 YSLEER. The CDR3 DNA reads TGCGCCAGCAGCCCGGGACTTTCGCCAGATACGCAGTATTTT. The encoded protein is CASSPGLSPDTQYF.

Points on this clone: The sample has other DNA sequences that encode this CDR3 too. This rearrangement joins TRBV9 to TRBJ2-2; D not resolved. Germline V CDR1 and CDR2: SGDLS, YYNGEE. CDR3 length: 14 amino acids. V was trimmed by 0 bases and J by 4 bases, leaving 7 bases between them. CDR3 in DNA: TGTGCCAGCAGCGTAGGTGGGTTCACCGGGGAGCTGTTTTTT. Residues: CASSVGGFTGELFF.

Comment on this clone: This specimen includes other DNA sequences encoding the same CDR3. The J gene is TRBJ2-1, the V gene TRBV29-1; 12 nucleotides agree with TRBD2. After removal of 1 base from V and 4 bases from J, the junction contained 5 bases not matched to a gene. The CDR3 consists of 16 residues. Germline-derived CDR1 and CDR2 are SQVTM and ANQGSEA. This CDR3 is CSVEGLAGVSYNEQFF. CDR3 in DNA: TGCAGCGTTGAAGGACTAGCGGGAGTTAGTTACAATGAGCAGTTCTTC.

This chain connects TRBV18 to TRBJ2-5, with D perhaps being TRBD1 or TRBD2 (5 bases each). Germline CDR1 reads KGHSH; CDR2 reads LQKENI. The CDR3 covers 13 residues. Trimming cost V 4 bases and J 1 base, with 7 bases left between them. CDR3 residues: CASSLGTQETQYF. The CDR3, as DNA: TGTGCCAGCTCACTAGGGACCCAAGAGACCCAGTACTTC.

J is TRBJ1-5 and V is TRBV28; 7 bases are a match to TRBD1. CDR3 size: 16 residues. Germline CDR1 is MDHEN and CDR2 is SYDVKM. The J segment lost 4 bases and the V segment lost 3 bases, leaving 9 bases of the junction unmatched. CDR3 loop: CASSLGLGGRNQPQHF. The CDR3 DNA reads as TGTGCCAGCAGTTTGGGGTTAGGGGGCAGAAATCAGCCCCAGCATTTT. The entire variable domain, with the rest obtained from reference TRBV28 and TRBJ1-5, is as follows: DVKVTQSSRYLVKRTGEKVFLECVQDMDHENMFWYRQDPGLGLRLIYFSYDVKMKEKGDIPEGYSVSREKKERFSLILESASTNQTSMYLCASSLGLGGRNQPQHFGDGTRLSIL.

This chain connects TRBV9 to TRBJ2-7, with 12 bases fitting TRBD1. Germline CDR1 and CDR2: SGDLS and YYNGEE. The CDR3 extends over 15 amino acids. V was pared by 3 bases and J by 5 bases, with 6 bases of the junction left unmatched. CDR3 amino acids: CASSGGQGAVNEQYF. CDR3 DNA: TGTGCCAGCAGCGGGGGACAGGGGGCCGTAAACGAGCAGTACTTC.

Turning to this clone: Other DNA variants within this sample encode the same CDR3. This chain connects TRBV27 to TRBJ1-1; TRBD1 agrees at 8 bases. Trimming took 4 bases from V and 1 from J; bases not matched to a gene: 2. This CDR3 is built from 14 residues. CDR1 MNHEY and CDR2 SMNVEV come from the germline V gene (reference sequence). CDR3 nucleotide sequence: TGTGCCAGCAGTTATACAGGGGGGAACACTGAAGCTTTCTTT. Its protein is CASSYTGGNTEAFF.

V is TRBV6-5 and J is TRBJ1-4, with D possibly TRBD1 on 5 matching bases. Trimming stripped 1 base from V and 1 base from J, with 7 bases between. This CDR3 spans 15 amino acids. The germline CDR1 and CDR2 sequences are MNHEY and SVGAGI. The CDR3 nucleotides read TGTGCCAGCAGTTACTTGGGGGGAACTAATGAAAAACTGTTTTTT. Protein product: CASSYLGGTNEKLFF.

J is TRBJ2-1 and V is TRBV7-2, with 10 positions matching TRBD2. The V gene's germline CDR1 is SGHTA and CDR2 FQGNSA. This CDR3 is built from 18 residues. Germline trimming cut 1 base from V and 1 base from J; bases unmatched to any gene: 7. This CDR3 is CASSLVDSGGWSYNEQFF. The CDR3 DNA follows: TGTGCCAGCAGCTTAGTAGATAGCGGGGGGTGGTCCTACAATGAGCAGTTCTTC.

The genes are TRBV29-1 and TRBJ2-1; D gene ambiguous. V was shortened by 3 bases and J by 4 bases, with 16 bases between the two germline ends. The CDR3 spans 15 residues. Germline values: CDR1 SQVTM, CDR2 ANQGSEA. The CDR3 region is CSVDGSRLVYNEQFF. The CDR3 DNA reads TGCAGCGTTGATGGCTCGCGGTTGGTTTACAATGAGCAGTTCTTC.

The CDR3 sequence is CASSSRGSSSYEQYF. The CDR3 DNA is TGTGCCAGCAGCTCCCGCGGGTCTAGCTCCTACGAGCAGTACTTC. The J gene is TRBJ2-7, the V gene TRBV13; weak D call: TRBD2 (5 bases). V shed 4 bases and J shed 0 bases, with 13 bases lying between them. The CDR3 covers 15 residues. Looked up from germline, CDR1 is PRHDT and CDR2 is FYEKMQ (reference sequence). The whole variable domain, remainder taken from reference TRBV13 and TRBJ2-7, is AAGVIQSPRHLIKEKRETATLKCYPIPRHDTVYWYQQGPGQDPQFLISFYEKMQSDKGSIPDRFSAQQFSDYHSELNMSSLELGDSALYFCASSSRGSSSYEQYFGPGTRLTVT.

J is TRBJ1-1 and V is TRBV5-8, with D maybe TRBD1 (6 bases). Germline CDR1 and CDR2: SGHTS and YDEGEE. Trimming took 9 bases from V and 5 from J, leaving 17 bases between them. The CDR3 is 13 amino acids. Here the CDR3 reads CATAGGGGTEAFF. The CDR3 bases are TGTGCCACCGCTGGAGGGGGAGGTACTGAAGCTTTCTTT. The whole variable domain, filled in from reference TRBV5-8 and TRBJ1-1, reads EAGVTQSPTHLIKTRGQQATLRCSPISGHTSVYWYQQALGLGLQFLLWYDEGEERNRGNFPPRFSGRQFPNYSSELNVNALELEDSALYLCATAGGGGTEAFFGQGTRLTVV.

The chain has TRBV11-2 and TRBJ2-7; 12 bases are a match to TRBD1. J lost 5 bases, V lost 5 bases, and 4 bases had no gene match. CDR3 size: 14 residues. In germline, CDR1 is SGHAT, CDR2 FQNNGV. The CDR3 region has the DNA TGTGCCAGCAGCCAAGGGACAGGGGGCGACGAGCAGTACTTC. The encoded protein is CASSQGTGGDEQYF.

This chain connects TRBV7-9 to TRBJ1-2, with D possibly TRBD1 on 5 matching bases. V was cut by 2 bases and J by 3 bases, with 10 bases left in between. CDR1 and CDR2 (germline): SEHNR, FQNEAQ (reference sequence). The CDR3 is 14 amino acids. The CDR3 DNA reads TGTGCCAGCAGCTTAACGGGACCGGACTATGGCTACACCTTC. Its translation: CASSLTGPDYGYTF.

The rearrangement uses TRBV11-2 and TRBJ1-2, with D possibly TRBD1 on 6 matching bases. V dropped 5 bases and J dropped 3 bases, with 16 bases sitting between them. In germline, CDR1 is SGHAT, CDR2 FQNNGV. The CDR3 is 15 residues long. This chain's CDR3 is CASSAGHGLDYGYTF. The DNA for the CDR3 is TGTGCCAGCAGCGCGGGACACGGGTTGGACTATGGCTACACCTTC.

This sequence joins TRBV11-3 and TRBJ2-1; weak D call: TRBD2 (6 bases). Germline V gene data show CDR1 as SGHNT and CDR2 as YENEEA. This CDR3 has 13 residues. With 1 base removed from V and 8 bases from J, the gap between germline ends came to 9 bases. In nucleotides, the CDR3 is TGTGCCAGCAGCTTAGTTTCGGGGGATGAGCAGTTCTTC. Amino acids: CASSLVSGDEQFF. The whole variable domain, filled in from reference TRBV11-3 and TRBJ2-1, reads EAGVVQSPRYKIIEKKQPVAFWCNPISGHNTLYWYLQNLGQGPELLIRYENEEAVDDSQLPKDRFSAERLKGVDSTLKIQPAELGDSAVYLCASSLVSGDEQFFGPGTRLTVL.

With respect to this clone: The same CDR3 is also encoded by other DNA sequences in this sample. V is TRBV19 and J is TRBJ2-3; 7 nucleotides match TRBD1. The V segment lost 1 base and the J segment 0 bases; nucleotides outside the gene matches: 1. The germline CDR1 and CDR2 sequences are LNHDA and SQIVND (reference sequence). The CDR3 is 15 amino acids. Here the CDR3 DNA reads TGTGCCAGTAGTATAGGGACAGGCAGCACAGATACGCAGTATTTT. Translating gives CASSIGTGSTDTQYF.

This CDR3 reads CSVEASGVYNEQFF. CDR3 coding DNA: TGCAGCGTTGAGGCTAGCGGGGTCTACAATGAGCAGTTCTTC. The rearrangement joins TRBV29-1 to TRBJ2-1; 9 bases are a match to TRBD2. Trimming removed 3 bases from V and 3 bases from J; junction bases left unmatched: 3. CDR1 SQVTM and CDR2 ANQGSEA come from the germline V gene. This CDR3 is built from 14 residues.

The rearrangement links TRBV30 to TRBJ1-2, with 8 bases that match TRBD1. V shed 0 bases and J 6 bases; nucleotides not matched to a gene: 6. This CDR3 is 14 amino acids long. Germline values: CDR1 GTSNPN, CDR2 SVGIG (reference sequence). As DNA, the CDR3 is TGTGCCTGGAGTGTAACCCAGACAGGGGATGGCTACACCTTC. This translates into CAWSVTQTGDGYTF. Full variable domain (rest looked up from reference TRBV30 and TRBJ1-2): SQTIHQWPATLVQPVGSPLSLECTVEGTSNPNLYWYRQAAGRGLQLLFYSVGIGQISSEVPQNLSASRPQDRQFILSSKKLLLSDSGFYLCAWSVTQTGDGYTFGSGTRLTVV.

The J gene is TRBJ2-7, the V gene TRBV19, with 10 bases aligning to TRBD1. With V trimmed by 6 bases and J by 4 bases, 3 bases remained unmatched. Germline V gene lookup returns CDR1 LNHDA and CDR2 SQIVND (reference sequence). CDR3 size: 13 residues. The CDR3 bases are TGTGCCAGTAGCACGGACAGGGGGTACGAGCAGTACTTC. Its protein product is CASSTDRGYEQYF.

A word on this clone: The sample carries other DNA sequences with the same CDR3. The chain combines TRBV30 with TRBJ1-5, with D unresolved. CDR3 size: 12 residues. Germline assignment: CDR1 GTSNPN and CDR2 SVGIG (reference sequence). V was clipped by 0 bases and J by 7 bases, with 7 bases between them. The CDR3: CAWSVLGQPQHF. DNA of the CDR3: TGTGCCTGGAGTGTATTAGGACAGCCCCAGCATTTT.

The gene calls are TRBV27 and TRBJ2-7; possibly TRBD1 for D (7 bases). CDR3 length: 15 residues. CDR1 is MNHEY and CDR2 is SMNVEV in the germline V gene (reference sequence). Trimming removed 0 bases at V and 2 bases at J, with 11 bases between. This chain's CDR3 is CASSLSPGGPYEQYF. The CDR3 DNA reads TGTGCCAGCAGTTTATCGCCAGGGGGGCCCTACGAGCAGTACTTC.

The genes are TRBV29-1 and TRBJ2-3; D tentatively fits TRBD1 or TRBD2 (6 bases each). V lost 4 bases and J 2 bases, leaving 10 bases between the germline ends. Germline CDR1 is SQVTM and CDR2 is ANQGSEA. This CDR3 has 13 amino acids. CDR3 sequence: CSVAGAITDTQYF. The CDR3 DNA is TGCAGCGTTGCGGGGGCGATCACAGATACGCAGTATTTT.

In its sample, this clone was seen a few times. The gene calls are TRBV11-2 and TRBJ1-6; D is ambiguous. V dropped 0 bases and J dropped 9 bases, with 9 bases sitting between them. In germline, CDR1 is SGHAT, CDR2 FQNNGV. This CDR3 is 14 amino acids long. CDR3: CASSLDSYVSPLHF. The DNA for the CDR3 is TGTGCCAGCAGCTTAGATAGTTATGTTTCACCCCTCCACTTT. Using reference TRBV11-2 and TRBJ1-6 for the parts outside the CDR3, the full variable domain is EAGVAQSPRYKIIEKRQSVAFWCNPISGHATLYWYQQILGQGPKLLIQFQNNGVVDDSQLPKDRFSAERLKGVDSTLKIQPAKLEDSAVYLCASSLDSYVSPLHFGNGTRLTVT.